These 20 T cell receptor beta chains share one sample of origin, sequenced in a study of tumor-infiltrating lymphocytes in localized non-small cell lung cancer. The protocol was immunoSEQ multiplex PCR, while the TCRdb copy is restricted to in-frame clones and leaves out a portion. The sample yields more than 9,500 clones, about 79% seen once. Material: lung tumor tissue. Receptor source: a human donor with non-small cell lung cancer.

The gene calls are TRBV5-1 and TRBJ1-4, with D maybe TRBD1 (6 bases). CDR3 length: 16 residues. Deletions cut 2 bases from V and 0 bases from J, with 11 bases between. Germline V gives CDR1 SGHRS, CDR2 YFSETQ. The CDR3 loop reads CASSFGGAATNEKLFF. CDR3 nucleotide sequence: TGCGCCAGCAGCTTCGGGGGCGCTGCAACTAATGAAAAACTGTTTTTT.

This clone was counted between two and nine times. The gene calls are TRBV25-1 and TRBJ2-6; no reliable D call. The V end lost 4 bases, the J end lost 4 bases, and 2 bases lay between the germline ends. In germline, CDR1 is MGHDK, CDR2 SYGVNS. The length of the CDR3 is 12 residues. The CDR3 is CASSAGANVLTF. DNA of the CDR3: TGTGCCAGCAGTGCCGGGGCCAACGTCCTGACTTTC.

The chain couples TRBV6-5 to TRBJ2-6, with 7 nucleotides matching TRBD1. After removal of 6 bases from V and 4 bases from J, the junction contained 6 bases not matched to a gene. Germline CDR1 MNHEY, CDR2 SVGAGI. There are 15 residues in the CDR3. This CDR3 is CASRSTGSGANVLTF. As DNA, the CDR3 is TGTGCCAGCAGGTCGACAGGGTCCGGGGCCAACGTCCTGACTTTC.

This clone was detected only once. The CDR3 is CASSEGQEVTGELFF. DNA for the CDR3: TGTGCCAGCAGTGAAGGTCAGGAAGTAACCGGGGAGCTGTTTTTT. The V gene is TRBV6-1, the J gene TRBJ2-2; D call uncertain. Trimming removed 1 base from V and 5 bases from J, with 11 bases in between. Germline V lookup: CDR1 MNHNS, CDR2 SASEGT. The CDR3 length is 15 residues.

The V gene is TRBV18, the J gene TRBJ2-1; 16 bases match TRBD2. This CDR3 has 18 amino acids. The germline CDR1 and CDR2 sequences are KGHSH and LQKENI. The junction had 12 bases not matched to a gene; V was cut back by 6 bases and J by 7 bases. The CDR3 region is CASSKSSGLAGGPNEQFF. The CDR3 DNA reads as TGTGCCAGCTCGAAGTCCTCGGGACTAGCGGGAGGGCCGAATGAGCAGTTCTTC.

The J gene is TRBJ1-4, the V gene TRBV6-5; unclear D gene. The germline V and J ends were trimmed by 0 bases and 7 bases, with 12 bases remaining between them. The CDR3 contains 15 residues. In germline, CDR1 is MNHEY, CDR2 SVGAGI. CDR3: CASSYSGLFREKLFF. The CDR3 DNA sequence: TGTGCCAGCAGTTACTCGGGGTTATTCCGTGAAAAACTGTTTTTT.

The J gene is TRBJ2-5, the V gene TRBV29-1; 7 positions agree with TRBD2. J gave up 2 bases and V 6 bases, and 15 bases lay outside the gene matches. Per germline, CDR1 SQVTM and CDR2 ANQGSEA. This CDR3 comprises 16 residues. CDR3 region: CSVGGGYAGRQETQYF. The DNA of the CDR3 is TGCAGCGTGGGGGGGGGTTACGCAGGGCGGCAAGAGACCCAGTACTTC.

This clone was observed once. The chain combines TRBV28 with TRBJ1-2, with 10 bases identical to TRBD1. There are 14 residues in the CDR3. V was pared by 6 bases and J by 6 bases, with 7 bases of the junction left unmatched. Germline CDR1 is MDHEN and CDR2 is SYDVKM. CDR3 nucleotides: TGTGCCAGCAGGCCGGGACAGGGGACCGATGGCTACACCTTC. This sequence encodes CASRPGQGTDGYTF.

Written as DNA, the CDR3 is TGTGCCAGCAGTGGGGGACTAGCCTCCGACTACGAGCAGTACTTC. Translation: CASSGGLASDYEQYF. The chain uses TRBV25-1 and TRBJ2-7; 9 bases map to TRBD2. Looked up from germline, CDR1 is MGHDK and CDR2 is SYGVNS. The CDR3 sequence is 15 residues long. V lost 4 bases and J lost 3; bases outside the gene matches: 7.

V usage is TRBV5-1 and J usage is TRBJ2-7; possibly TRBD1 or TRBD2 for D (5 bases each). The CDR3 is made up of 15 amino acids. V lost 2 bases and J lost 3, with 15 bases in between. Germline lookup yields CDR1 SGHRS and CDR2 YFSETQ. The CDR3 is CASSLGSGTGYEQYV. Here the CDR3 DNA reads TGCGCCAGCAGCTTAGGATCCGGGACGGGCTACGAGCAGTACGTC.

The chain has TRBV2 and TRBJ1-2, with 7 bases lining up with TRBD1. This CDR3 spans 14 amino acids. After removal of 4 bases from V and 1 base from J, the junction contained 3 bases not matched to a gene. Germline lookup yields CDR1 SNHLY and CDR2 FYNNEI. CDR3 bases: TGTGCCAGCAGTGCGACAGGGAGTAACTATGGCTACACCTTC. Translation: CASSATGSNYGYTF.

CDR3 sequence (DNA): TGTGCCAGCAGCACTGTGTCTTACGAGCAGTACTTC. It specifies CASSTVSYEQYF. The V call is TRBV7-9, the J call TRBJ2-7, with D unclear. CDR1 is SEHNR, CDR2 FQNEAQ, per germline (reference sequence). The length of the CDR3 is 12 residues. V dropped 5 bases and J dropped 4 bases, with 9 bases sitting between them.

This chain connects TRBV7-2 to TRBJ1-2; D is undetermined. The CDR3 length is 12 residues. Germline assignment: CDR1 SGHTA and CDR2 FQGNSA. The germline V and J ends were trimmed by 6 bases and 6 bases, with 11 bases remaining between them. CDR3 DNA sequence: TGTGCCAGCAGGCTGATGGCCGATGGCTACACCTTC. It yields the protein CASRLMADGYTF.

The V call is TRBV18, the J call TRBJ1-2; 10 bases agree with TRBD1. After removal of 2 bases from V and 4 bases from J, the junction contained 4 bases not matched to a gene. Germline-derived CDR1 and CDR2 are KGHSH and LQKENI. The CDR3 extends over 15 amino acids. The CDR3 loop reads CASSPDGTGVYGYTF. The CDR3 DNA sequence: TGTGCCAGCTCACCAGATGGGACAGGGGTCTATGGCTACACCTTC. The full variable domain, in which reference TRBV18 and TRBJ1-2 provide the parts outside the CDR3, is NAGVMQNPRHLVRRRGQEARLRCSPMKGHSHVYWYRQLPEEGLKFMVYLQKENIIDESGMPKERFSAEFPKEGPSILRIQQVVRGDSAAYFCASSPDGTGVYGYTFGSGTRLTVV.

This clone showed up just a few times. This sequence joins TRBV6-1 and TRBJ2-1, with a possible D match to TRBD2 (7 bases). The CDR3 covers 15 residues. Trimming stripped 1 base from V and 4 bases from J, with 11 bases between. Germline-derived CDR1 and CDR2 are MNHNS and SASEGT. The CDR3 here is CASSEEEGGYNEQFF. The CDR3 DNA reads TGTGCCAGCAGTGAAGAGGAGGGGGGGTACAATGAGCAGTTCTTC.

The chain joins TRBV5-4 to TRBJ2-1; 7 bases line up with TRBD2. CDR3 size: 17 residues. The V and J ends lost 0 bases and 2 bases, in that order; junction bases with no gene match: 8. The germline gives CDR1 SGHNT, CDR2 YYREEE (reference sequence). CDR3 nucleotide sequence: TGTGCCAGCAGCTTGGGGTCCCTACTAGCGCCCTACAATGAGCAGTTCTTC. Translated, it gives CASSLGSLLAPYNEQFF.

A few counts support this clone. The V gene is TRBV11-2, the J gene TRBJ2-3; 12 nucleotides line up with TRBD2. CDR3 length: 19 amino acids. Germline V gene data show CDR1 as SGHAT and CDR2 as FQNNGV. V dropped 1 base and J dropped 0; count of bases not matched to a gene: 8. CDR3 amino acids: CASSLGVLAGGLSTDTQYF. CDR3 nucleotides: TGTGCCAGCAGCTTAGGTGTCCTAGCGGGAGGGCTTAGCACAGATACGCAGTATTTT.

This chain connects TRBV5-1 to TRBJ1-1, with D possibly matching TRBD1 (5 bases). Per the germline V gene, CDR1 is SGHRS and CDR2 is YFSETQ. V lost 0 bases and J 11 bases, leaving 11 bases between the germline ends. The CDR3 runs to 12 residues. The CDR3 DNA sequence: TGCGCCAGCAGCTTGGTAGGGGAGGACGCTTTCTTT. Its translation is CASSLVGEDAFF.

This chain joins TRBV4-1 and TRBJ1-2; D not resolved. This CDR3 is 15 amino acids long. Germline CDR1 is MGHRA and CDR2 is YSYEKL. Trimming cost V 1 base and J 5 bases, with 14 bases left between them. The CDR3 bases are TGCGCCAGCAGCCAAGGCACGGGGTTAGGATATGGCTACACCTTC. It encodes CASSQGTGLGYGYTF.

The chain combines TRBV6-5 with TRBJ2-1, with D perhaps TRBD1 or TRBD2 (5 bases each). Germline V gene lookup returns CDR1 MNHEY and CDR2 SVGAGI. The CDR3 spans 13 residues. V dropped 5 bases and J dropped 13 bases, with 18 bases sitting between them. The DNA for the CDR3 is TGTGCCAGCAGTAGGGGACGCGACAACCCACAGTTCTTC. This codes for CASSRGRDNPQFF.